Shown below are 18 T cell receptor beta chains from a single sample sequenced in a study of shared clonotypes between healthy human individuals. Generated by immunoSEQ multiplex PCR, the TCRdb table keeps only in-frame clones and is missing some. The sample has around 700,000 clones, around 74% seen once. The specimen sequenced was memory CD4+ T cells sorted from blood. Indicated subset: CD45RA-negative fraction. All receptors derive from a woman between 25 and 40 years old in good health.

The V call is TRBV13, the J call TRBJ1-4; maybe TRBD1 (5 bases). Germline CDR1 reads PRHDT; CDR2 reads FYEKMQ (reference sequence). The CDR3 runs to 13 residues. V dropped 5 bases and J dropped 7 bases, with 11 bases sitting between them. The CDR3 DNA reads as TGTGCCAGCAGCCCCGCGGGGACTGAAAAACTGTTTTTT. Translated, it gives CASSPAGTEKLFF. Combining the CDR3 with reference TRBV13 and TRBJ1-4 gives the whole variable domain AAGVIQSPRHLIKEKRETATLKCYPIPRHDTVYWYQQGPGQDPQFLISFYEKMQSDKGSIPDRFSAQQFSDYHSELNMSSLELGDSALYFCASSPAGTEKLFFGSGTQLSVL.

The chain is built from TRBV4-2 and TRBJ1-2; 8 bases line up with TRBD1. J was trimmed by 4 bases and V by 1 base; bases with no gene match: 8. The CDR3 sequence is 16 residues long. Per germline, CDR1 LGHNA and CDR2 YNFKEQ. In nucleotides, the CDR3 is TGTGCCAGCAGCCAAGGGCCGGGACAGGCTACCTATGGCTACACCTTC. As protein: CASSQGPGQATYGYTF.

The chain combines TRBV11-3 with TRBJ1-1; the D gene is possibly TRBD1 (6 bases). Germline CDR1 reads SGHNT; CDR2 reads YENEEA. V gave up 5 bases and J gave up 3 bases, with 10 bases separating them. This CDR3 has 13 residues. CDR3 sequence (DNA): TGTGCCAGCAGCCGCAGACAGGACACTGAAGCTTTCTTT. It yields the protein CASSRRQDTEAFF. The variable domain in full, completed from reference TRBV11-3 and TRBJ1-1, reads EAGVVQSPRYKIIEKKQPVAFWCNPISGHNTLYWYLQNLGQGPELLIRYENEEAVDDSQLPKDRFSAERLKGVDSTLKIQPAELGDSAVYLCASSRRQDTEAFFGQGTRLTVV.

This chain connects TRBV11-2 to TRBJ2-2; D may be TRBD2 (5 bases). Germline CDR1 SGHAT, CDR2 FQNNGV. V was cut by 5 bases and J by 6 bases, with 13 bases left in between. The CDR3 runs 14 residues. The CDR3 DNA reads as TGTGCCAGCAGCCTAGCCACATTCGCCGGGGAGCTGTTTTTT. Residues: CASSLATFAGELFF.

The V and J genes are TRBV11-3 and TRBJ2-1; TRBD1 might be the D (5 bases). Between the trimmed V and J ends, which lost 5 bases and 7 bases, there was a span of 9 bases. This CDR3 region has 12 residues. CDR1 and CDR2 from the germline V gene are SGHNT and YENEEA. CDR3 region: CASSKTVNEQFF. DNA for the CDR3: TGTGCCAGCAGCAAGACAGTTAATGAGCAGTTCTTC.

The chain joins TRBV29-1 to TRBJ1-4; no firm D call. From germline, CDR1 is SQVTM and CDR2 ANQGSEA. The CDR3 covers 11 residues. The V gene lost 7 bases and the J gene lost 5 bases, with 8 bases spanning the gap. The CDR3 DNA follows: TGCAGCGGCGGATACAATGAAAAACTGTTTTTT. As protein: CSGGYNEKLFF.

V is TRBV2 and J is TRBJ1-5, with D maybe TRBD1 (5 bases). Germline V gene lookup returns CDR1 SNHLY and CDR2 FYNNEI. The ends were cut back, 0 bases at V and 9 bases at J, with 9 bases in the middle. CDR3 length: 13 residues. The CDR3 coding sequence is TGTGCCAGCAGTGAAGCTTGGGGGAGGCCCCAGCATTTT. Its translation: CASSEAWGRPQHF. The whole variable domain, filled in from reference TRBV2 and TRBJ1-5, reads EPEVTQTPSHQVTQMGQEVILRCVPISNHLYFYWYRQILGQKVEFLVSFYNNEISEKSEIFDDQFSVERPDGSNFTLKIRSTKLEDSAMYFCASSEAWGRPQHFGDGTRLSIL.

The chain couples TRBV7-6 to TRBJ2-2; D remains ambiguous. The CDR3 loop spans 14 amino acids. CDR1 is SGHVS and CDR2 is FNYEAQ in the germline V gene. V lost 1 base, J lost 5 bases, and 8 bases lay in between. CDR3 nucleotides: TGTGCCAGCAGCTTAGTACTTCGTACCGGGGAGCTGTTTTTT. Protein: CASSLVLRTGELFF.

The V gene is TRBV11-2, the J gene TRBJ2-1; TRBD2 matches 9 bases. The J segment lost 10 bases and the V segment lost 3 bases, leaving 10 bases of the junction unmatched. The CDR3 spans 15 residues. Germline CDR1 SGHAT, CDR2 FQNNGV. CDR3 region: CASSFMASGIGEQFF. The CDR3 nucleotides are TGTGCCAGCAGCTTCATGGCTAGCGGGATAGGGGAGCAGTTCTTC.

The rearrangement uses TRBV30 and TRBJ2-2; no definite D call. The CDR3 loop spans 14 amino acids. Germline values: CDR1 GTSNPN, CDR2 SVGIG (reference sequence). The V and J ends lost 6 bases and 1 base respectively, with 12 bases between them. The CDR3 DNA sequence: TGTGCCTGCCCGCCGCAGGTGAACACCGGGGAGCTGTTTTTT. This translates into CACPPQVNTGELFF.

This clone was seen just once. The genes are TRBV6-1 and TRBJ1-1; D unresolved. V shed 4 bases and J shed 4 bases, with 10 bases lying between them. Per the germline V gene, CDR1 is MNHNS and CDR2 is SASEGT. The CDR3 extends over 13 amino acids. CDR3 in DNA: TGTGCCAGCAGTGCAGGTCAGAGCACTGAAGCTTTCTTT. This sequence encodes CASSAGQSTEAFF.

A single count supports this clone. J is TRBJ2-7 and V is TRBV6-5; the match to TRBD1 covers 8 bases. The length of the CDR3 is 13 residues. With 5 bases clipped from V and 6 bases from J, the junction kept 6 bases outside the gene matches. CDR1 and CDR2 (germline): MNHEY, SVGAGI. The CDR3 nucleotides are TGTGCCAGCAGTACGACCCAGGGGGCCGAGCAGTACTTC. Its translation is CASSTTQGAEQYF.

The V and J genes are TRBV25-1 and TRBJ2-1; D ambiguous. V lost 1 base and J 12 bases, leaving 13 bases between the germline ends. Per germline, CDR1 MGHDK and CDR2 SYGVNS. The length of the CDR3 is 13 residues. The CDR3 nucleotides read TGTGCCAGCAGTGAATTTTCTCCGGAAACGCAGTTCTTC. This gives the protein CASSEFSPETQFF. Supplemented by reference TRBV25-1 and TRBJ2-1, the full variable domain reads EADIYQTPRYLVIGTGKKITLECSQTMGHDKMYWYQQDPGMELHLIHYSYGVNSTEKGDLSSESTVSRIRTEHFPLTLESARPSHTSQYLCASSEFSPETQFFGPGTRLTVL.

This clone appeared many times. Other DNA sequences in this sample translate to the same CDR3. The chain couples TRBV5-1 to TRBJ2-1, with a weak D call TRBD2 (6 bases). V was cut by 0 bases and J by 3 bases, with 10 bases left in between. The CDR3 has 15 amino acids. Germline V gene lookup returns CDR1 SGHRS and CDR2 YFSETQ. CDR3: CASSLESSGYNEQFF. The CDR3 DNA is TGCGCCAGCAGCTTGGAGAGTAGCGGCTACAATGAGCAGTTCTTC.

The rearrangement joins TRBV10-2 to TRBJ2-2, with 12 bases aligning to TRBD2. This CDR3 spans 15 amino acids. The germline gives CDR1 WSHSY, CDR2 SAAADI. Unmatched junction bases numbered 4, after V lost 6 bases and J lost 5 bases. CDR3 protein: CASRPSGGGTGELFF. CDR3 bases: TGCGCCAGCAGACCTAGCGGGGGGGGAACCGGGGAGCTGTTTTTT.

This CDR3 is CASKGQGGFGTEAFF. CDR3 nucleotide sequence: TGTGCCAGCAAGGGACAGGGAGGGTTCGGCACTGAAGCTTTCTTT. The V call is TRBV6-5, the J call TRBJ1-1; 9 nucleotides match TRBD1. V dropped 7 bases and J dropped 4; count of bases not matched to a gene: 10. This CDR3 region has 15 residues. Looked up from germline, CDR1 is MNHEY and CDR2 is SVGAGI.

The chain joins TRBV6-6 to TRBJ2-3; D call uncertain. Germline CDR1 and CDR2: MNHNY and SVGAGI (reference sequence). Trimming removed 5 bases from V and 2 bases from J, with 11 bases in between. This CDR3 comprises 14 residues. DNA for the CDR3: TGTGCCAGCAGTCGGACGGTCCTCACAGATACGCAGTATTTT. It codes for CASSRTVLTDTQYF.

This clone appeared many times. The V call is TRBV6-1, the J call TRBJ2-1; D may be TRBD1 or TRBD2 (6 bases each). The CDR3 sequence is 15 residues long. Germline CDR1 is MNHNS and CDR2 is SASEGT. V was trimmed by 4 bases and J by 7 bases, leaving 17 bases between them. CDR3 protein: CASSADSSGANEQFF. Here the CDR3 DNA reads TGTGCCAGCAGTGCAGACAGTTCGGGGGCAAATGAGCAGTTCTTC.